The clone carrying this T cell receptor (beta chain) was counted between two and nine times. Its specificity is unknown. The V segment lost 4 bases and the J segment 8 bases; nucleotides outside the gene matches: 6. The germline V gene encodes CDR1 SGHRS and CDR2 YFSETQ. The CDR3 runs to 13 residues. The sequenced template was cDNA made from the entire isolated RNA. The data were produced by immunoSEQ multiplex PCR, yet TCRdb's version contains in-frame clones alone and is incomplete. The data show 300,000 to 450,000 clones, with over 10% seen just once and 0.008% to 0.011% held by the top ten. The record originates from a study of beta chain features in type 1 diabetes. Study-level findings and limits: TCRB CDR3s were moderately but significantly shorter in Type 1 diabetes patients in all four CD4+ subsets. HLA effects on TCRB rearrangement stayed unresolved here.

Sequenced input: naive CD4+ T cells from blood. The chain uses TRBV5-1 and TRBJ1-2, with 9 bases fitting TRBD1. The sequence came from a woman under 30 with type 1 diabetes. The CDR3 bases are TGCGCCAGCAGCCTCGGACAGGGGAGAGGCTACACCTTC. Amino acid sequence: CASSLGQGRGYTF.